This is a list of T cell receptor beta chains from one sample in a study of blood T cells in healthy people across ages. TCRdb reprocessed the 5' RACE reads with MiXCR, giving one entry per CDR3 protein. The sample has about 1.6 million distinct CDR3 sequences, about 31% seen once. Sequencing input: blood. The receptor set was obtained from a woman under 40 in good health. Both conserved end residues are part of each CDR3. Each record gives: clone size, V gene, J gene, D gene, CDR3 protein, CDR3 DNA. D genes are given only for firm matches. Expanded clones are given a class, and other clones once, few, many or no size at all.

-	TRBV5-1	TRBJ2-1	-	CASSFYGLYNEQFF	TGCGCCAGCAGCTTTTACGGCTTATACAATGAGCAGTTCTTC
-	TRBV6-5	TRBJ1-2	-	CASSYSEGIKGYTF	TGTGCCAGCAGTTACTCTGAGGGGATTAAGGGCTACACCTTC
-	TRBV4-1	TRBJ1-1	-	CASSQAKENTEAFF	TGCGCCAGCAGCCAAGCCAAGGAAAACACTGAAGCTTTCTTT
-	TRBV15	TRBJ2-7	-	CVTSRDRGTTGFNEQYF	TGTGTCACCAGCAGAGATCGGGGGACGACAGGATTCAACGAGCAGTACTTC
few	TRBV6-6	TRBJ2-7	-	CASSYGNQGYYEQYF	TGTGCCAGCAGTTACGGGAACCAAGGATACTACGAGCAGTACTTC
-	TRBV7-9	TRBJ2-1	-	CASSAGTPSYNEQFF	TGTGCCAGCAGCGCAGGGACACCTTCCTACAATGAGCAGTTCTTC
-	TRBV6-1	TRBJ1-1	-	CASKTTGGTEAFF	TGTGCCAGCAAAACCACCGGGGGCACTGAAGCTTTCTTT
-	TRBV28	TRBJ2-1	-	CASITMGNEQFF	TGTGCCAGCATCACTATGGGTAATGAGCAGTTCTTC
few	TRBV20-1	TRBJ1-4	-	CSARRSNEKLFF	TGCAGTGCTAGAAGGTCTAATGAAAAACTGTTTTTT
many	TRBV20-1	TRBJ2-5	TRBD2	CSARLAGGGETQYF	TGCAGTGCAAGACTAGCGGGAGGGGGGGAGACCCAGTACTTC
-	TRBV5-5	TRBJ1-2	-	CASGLDTGYTF	TGTGCCAGCGGCTTGGACACTGGCTACACCTTC
few	TRBV10-3	TRBJ2-1	TRBD2	CAIRASSGENNEQFF	TGTGCCATCAGGGCTTCTAGCGGGGAGAACAATGAGCAGTTCTTC
few	TRBV6-6	TRBJ2-7	-	CASSRDNRYEQYF	TGTGCCAGCAGTAGAGACAATCGGTACGAGCAGTACTTC
few	TRBV12-3/TRBV12-4	TRBJ2-1	TRBD2	CASSLILGGRAFSSYNEQFF	TGTGCCAGCAGTTTAATACTAGGCGGGAGGGCCTTTAGCTCCTACAATGAGCAGTTCTTC
-	TRBV25-1	TRBJ2-1	TRBD2	CASTGLGNSYNEQFF	TGTGCCAGCACCGGACTAGGGAATTCCTACAATGAGCAGTTCTTC
-	TRBV3-1	TRBJ2-2	-	CASSQDLQPGELFF	TGTGCCAGCAGCCAAGATCTCCAGCCCGGGGAGCTGTTTTTT
few	TRBV7-9	TRBJ1-2	-	CASSPPVGDLGYTF	TGTGCCAGCAGCCCACCGGTCGGGGACCTAGGCTACACCTTC
many	TRBV29-1	TRBJ2-7	-	CSVVGGETYEQYF	TGCAGCGTTGTCGGAGGGGAAACCTACGAGCAGTACTTC
once	TRBV7-9	TRBJ1-2	-	CASSLALPDSSTNYGHTF	TGTGCCAGCAGCTTAGCCCTACCGGACAGCTCCACCAACTATGGCCACACCTTC
-	TRBV18	TRBJ2-7	-	CASSPRRGGPYEQYF	TGTGCCAGCTCACCCCGGCGAGGGGGACCCTACGAGCAGTACTTC
few	TRBV5-1	TRBJ2-3	-	CASSLAGLGKDTQYF	TGCGCCAGCAGCTTGGCAGGGCTTGGGAAAGATACGCAGTATTTT
-	TRBV7-2	TRBJ1-1	TRBD1	CASSLVLGGGFTEAFF	TGTGCCAGCAGCTTAGTTCTAGGGGGCGGTTTCACTGAAGCTTTCTTT
-	TRBV28	TRBJ2-1	-	CASSPIGIHEQFF	TGTGCCAGCAGCCCAATCGGTATACATGAGCAGTTCTTC
few	TRBV6-1	TRBJ2-7	-	CASSEAERAYRSEEQYF	TGTGCCAGCAGTGAAGCTGAGAGGGCCTACCGTTCGGAAGAGCAGTACTTC
few	TRBV5-1	TRBJ2-5	-	CASRIQFQETQYF	TGCGCCAGCAGAATACAGTTTCAAGAGACCCAGTACTTC
many	TRBV20-1	TRBJ2-3	TRBD1	CSARPQGAFTDTQYF	TGCAGTGCTAGACCACAGGGGGCATTCACAGATACGCAGTATTTT
-	TRBV4-2	TRBJ2-6	-	CASSTSGAGANVLTF	TGTGCCAGCTCCACATCGGGGGCTGGGGCCAACGTCCTGACTTTC
many	TRBV29-1	TRBJ2-7	TRBD1	CSVEPDRAIDEQYF	TGCAGCGTTGAACCCGACAGGGCGATCGACGAGCAGTACTTC
many	TRBV4-2	TRBJ2-5	TRBD2	CASSQGGAGGQETQYF	TGTGCCAGCAGCCAAGGAGGAGCGGGGGGGCAAGAGACCCAGTACTTC
few	TRBV6-6	TRBJ1-1	TRBD1	CASRRIQGAMNTEAFF	TGTGCCAGCAGGCGTATTCAGGGGGCGATGAACACTGAAGCTTTCTTT
-	TRBV9	TRBJ1-2	-	CASSGGEGYYGYTF	TGTGCCAGCAGCGGAGGAGAGGGATACTATGGCTACACCTTC
-	TRBV19	TRBJ2-5	-	CASHPSNRQETQYF	TGTGCCAGTCACCCCTCGAACAGACAAGAGACCCAGTACTTC
-	TRBV6-1	TRBJ1-5	TRBD1	CASRLQGGINQPQHF	TGTGCCAGCAGATTACAGGGGGGGATCAATCAGCCCCAGCATTTT
-	TRBV12-3/TRBV12-4	TRBJ1-2	-	CASSYSGGAGINYGYTF	TGTGCCAGCAGTTACTCGGGTGGGGCAGGCATTAACTATGGCTACACCTTC
once	TRBV20-1	TRBJ2-1	-	CSARDLGWNEQFF	TGCAGTGCTAGAGATCTGGGATGGAATGAGCAGTTCTTC
-	TRBV29-1	TRBJ2-3	TRBD2	CSVVPQLAGGPLDTQYF	TGCAGCGTTGTTCCCCAACTAGCGGGAGGGCCCTTAGATACGCAGTATTTT
few	TRBV2	TRBJ1-2	-	CASRLSGQANYGYTF	TGTGCCAGCAGACTCTCAGGGCAGGCTAACTATGGCTACACCTTC
once	TRBV20-1	TRBJ2-7	-	CSARGSLSSVYEQYF	TGCAGTGCTAGAGGTTCTCTCTCTTCCGTCTACGAGCAGTACTTC
-	TRBV6-1	TRBJ2-3	TRBD1	CASSSFPGQGTDTQYF	TGTGCCAGCAGTTCTTTCCCGGGACAGGGGACAGATACGCAGTATTTT
-	TRBV20-1	TRBJ2-1	-	CSATALLDEQFF	TGCAGTGCTACCGCCCTTTTAGATGAGCAGTTCTTC